This TCR beta chain was sequenced in a study of blood T cell repertoires in COVID-19. Study in general: Acute and convalescent COVID-19 specimens originated in the United States, Italy and Spain.

Original processing notes: Amplification of reference gene primers provided the estimated nucleated cell counts. Measured with immunoSEQ multiplex PCR; TCRdb has only the in-frame clones, and not every one. That table is the source of V, J and clone size, and D and trimming were worked out from the DNA. Counted here are almost 200,000 clones, approximately 86% occurring once; the ten biggest clones make up around 1%. Unmatched junction bases numbered 7, after V lost 5 bases and J lost 7 bases. CDR3 length: 14 residues. Germline V lookup: CDR1 MDHEN, CDR2 SYDVKM. The receptor comes from a man aged 55 to 70 with COVID-19, enrolled during active disease. The sample comprised peripheral blood. The V call is TRBV28, the J call TRBJ1-4; 7 bases match TRBD1. The CDR3 loop reads CASSEGARFEKLFF. The DNA for the CDR3 is TGTGCCAGCAGTGAGGGGGCGCGTTTTGAAAAACTGTTTTTT. Variable domain in full (rest from reference TRBV28 and TRBJ1-4): DVKVTQSSRYLVKRTGEKVFLECVQDMDHENMFWYRQDPGLGLRLIYFSYDVKMKEKGDIPEGYSVSREKKERFSLILESASTNQTSMYLCASSEGARFEKLFFGSGTQLSVL.